The rows below give T cell receptor beta chains drawn from one sample of a study of cytotoxic CD8 clonotypes in ibrutinib-treated CLL. Here immunoSEQ multiplex PCR was the method, and the copy in TCRdb shows in-frame clones only, minus some. This repertoire shows about 140,000 clones, 76% found once; its top ten account for about 5%. Sample: PBMCs, taken after 24 months of ibrutinib treatment. The source of these receptors is a human donor with chronic lymphocytic leukemia. CDR3s include the opening cysteine and the closing phenylalanine or tryptophan. Each record gives: D gene, clone size, J gene, V gene, CDR3 DNA, CDR3 protein. The D gene is left open where the match is weak. The size entry is marked missing in some rows and otherwise reads once, few, many or a size class.

d_gene: NA; abundance: NA; j_gene: TRBJ2-2; v_gene: TRBV7-2; CDR3nt: TGTGCCAGCAGGCGGACAGCCACCGGGGAGCTGTTTTTT; CDR3aa: CASRRTATGELFF
d_gene: NA; abundance: NA; j_gene: TRBJ2-1; v_gene: TRBV27; CDR3nt: TGTGCCAGCAGACCCAGGGACTGGAAGGTGAATGAGCAGTTCTTC; CDR3aa: CASRPRDWKVNEQFF
d_gene: TRBD1; abundance: NA; j_gene: TRBJ2-4; v_gene: TRBV6-1; CDR3nt: TGTGCCACCGACCGACAGGGGGCCAAAAACATTCAGTACTTC; CDR3aa: CATDRQGAKNIQYF
d_gene: NA; abundance: NA; j_gene: TRBJ1-2; v_gene: TRBV2; CDR3nt: TGTGCCAGCAGTGAGGGCGTTGGAGGGGGCTATGGCTACACCTTC; CDR3aa: CASSEGVGGGYGYTF
d_gene: NA; abundance: NA; j_gene: TRBJ2-3; v_gene: TRBV7-6; CDR3nt: TGTGCCAGCAGCCCGAGAGGGGGGCAGGGGCTTGCAGATACGCAGTATTTT; CDR3aa: CASSPRGGQGLADTQYF
d_gene: TRBD1; abundance: NA; j_gene: TRBJ1-1; v_gene: TRBV29-1; CDR3nt: TGCACCGGACAGGGGCCCTTCGACCCTGAAGCTTTCTTT; CDR3aa: CTGQGPFDPEAFF
d_gene: TRBD2; abundance: NA; j_gene: TRBJ2-5; v_gene: TRBV6-5; CDR3nt: TGTGCCAGCAGGTCTAGCGGCGAAGAGACCCAGTACTTC; CDR3aa: CASRSSGEETQYF
d_gene: NA; abundance: NA; j_gene: TRBJ2-6; v_gene: TRBV28; CDR3nt: TGTGCCAGCAATGCGGACAATTCTGGGGCCAACGTCCTGACTTTC; CDR3aa: CASNADNSGANVLTF
d_gene: NA; abundance: NA; j_gene: TRBJ2-3; v_gene: TRBV4-2; CDR3nt: TGTGCCAGCAGCCAAGCGGGGTCCGATACGCAGTATTTT; CDR3aa: CASSQAGSDTQYF
d_gene: NA; abundance: NA; j_gene: TRBJ1-1; v_gene: TRBV5-6; CDR3nt: TGTGCCAGCAGCTTTGGCAGGGACACTGAAGCTTTCTTT; CDR3aa: CASSFGRDTEAFF
d_gene: NA; abundance: NA; j_gene: TRBJ2-7; v_gene: TRBV19; CDR3nt: TGTGCCAGTAGTATTTGGGGCAAGCAGTACTTC; CDR3aa: CASSIWGKQYF
d_gene: NA; abundance: once; j_gene: TRBJ2-7; v_gene: TRBV5-4; CDR3nt: TGTGCCAGCAGCGTTGACAGCTACGAGCAGTACTTC; CDR3aa: CASSVDSYEQYF
d_gene: NA; abundance: once; j_gene: TRBJ2-3; v_gene: TRBV18; CDR3nt: TGTGCCAGCTCACCATATGGGGGCAATCGTGGAGATACGCAGTATTTT; CDR3aa: CASSPYGGNRGDTQYF
d_gene: TRBD1; abundance: NA; j_gene: TRBJ2-2; v_gene: TRBV5-1; CDR3nt: TGCGCCAGCAGCCGGGGGACAGGGGCCGTCGGGGAGCTGTTTTTT; CDR3aa: CASSRGTGAVGELFF
d_gene: TRBD1; abundance: NA; j_gene: TRBJ2-1; v_gene: TRBV9; CDR3nt: TGTGCCAGCAGCGCCTATCGACAGGGGGGTAAGGATGAGCAGTTCTTC; CDR3aa: CASSAYRQGGKDEQFF
d_gene: NA; abundance: NA; j_gene: TRBJ1-5; v_gene: TRBV7-2; CDR3nt: TGTGCCAGCAGCGACCACGGGGGGCAGCCCCAGCATTTT; CDR3aa: CASSDHGGQPQHF
d_gene: NA; abundance: NA; j_gene: TRBJ1-4; v_gene: TRBV7-3; CDR3nt: TGTGCCAGCGCGCGTTGGGGCCCCGGTGAAAAACTGTTTTTT; CDR3aa: CASARWGPGEKLFF
d_gene: TRBD1; abundance: NA; j_gene: TRBJ2-6; v_gene: TRBV19; CDR3nt: TGTGCCAGTACCAGGGGACAGGGACTCTCTGGGGCCAACGTCCTGACTTTC; CDR3aa: CASTRGQGLSGANVLTF
d_gene: NA; abundance: NA; j_gene: TRBJ2-7; v_gene: TRBV4-2; CDR3nt: TGTGCCAGCAGCCCCACGGCGAATCTGGGTGAGCAGTACTTC; CDR3aa: CASSPTANLGEQYF
d_gene: TRBD1; abundance: once; j_gene: TRBJ2-5; v_gene: TRBV5-1; CDR3nt: TGCGCCAGCAGCCACGGGACAGAAGAGACCCAGTACTTC; CDR3aa: CASSHGTEETQYF
d_gene: NA; abundance: once; j_gene: TRBJ1-6; v_gene: TRBV4-3; CDR3nt: TGCGCCAGCAGCCAAGCAGGGATGGTGGCGGGTTCACCCCTCCACTTT; CDR3aa: CASSQAGMVAGSPLHF
d_gene: NA; abundance: many; j_gene: TRBJ1-1; v_gene: TRBV10-2; CDR3nt: TGCGCCAGCACAGTGAACACTGAAGCTTTCTTT; CDR3aa: CASTVNTEAFF
d_gene: NA; abundance: NA; j_gene: TRBJ1-4; v_gene: TRBV7-2; CDR3nt: TGTGCCAGCAGCCCCCCAGGACTTAATGAAAAACTGTTTTTT; CDR3aa: CASSPPGLNEKLFF
d_gene: NA; abundance: NA; j_gene: TRBJ1-1; v_gene: TRBV6-5; CDR3nt: TGTGCCAGCAGTTACGGGCAGGGGCTCACTGAAGCTTTCTTT; CDR3aa: CASSYGQGLTEAFF
d_gene: NA; abundance: NA; j_gene: TRBJ2-2; v_gene: TRBV2; CDR3nt: TGTGCCAGCAGTGTCACAGGAAACACCGGGGAGCTGTTTTTT; CDR3aa: CASSVTGNTGELFF
d_gene: NA; abundance: NA; j_gene: TRBJ1-1; v_gene: TRBV18; CDR3nt: TGTGCCAGCTCACCGGCAAGGGAGGGCACTGAAGCTTTCTTT; CDR3aa: CASSPAREGTEAFF
d_gene: TRBD1; abundance: NA; j_gene: TRBJ2-7; v_gene: TRBV28; CDR3nt: TGTGCCAGCATTGGGGGACAGGGGTCTTATAACTCCTACGAGCAGTACTTC; CDR3aa: CASIGGQGSYNSYEQYF
d_gene: NA; abundance: NA; j_gene: TRBJ2-3; v_gene: TRBV7-9; CDR3nt: TGTGCCAGCACCAAAGGGGGTAGCGCGCTCGACACAGATACGCAGTATTTT; CDR3aa: CASTKGGSALDTDTQYF
d_gene: NA; abundance: NA; j_gene: TRBJ2-5; v_gene: TRBV19; CDR3nt: TGTGCCAGTGGTGAAGAAGAGACCCAGTACTTC; CDR3aa: CASGEEETQYF
d_gene: NA; abundance: NA; j_gene: TRBJ1-4; v_gene: TRBV28; CDR3nt: TGTGCCAGCAGTTCCGCAGGTGGGGGTGAAAAACTGTTTTTT; CDR3aa: CASSSAGGGEKLFF
d_gene: NA; abundance: few; j_gene: TRBJ1-2; v_gene: TRBV5-1; CDR3nt: TGCGCCAGCAGCTTTGGCGGGATCGGTGGCTACACCTTC; CDR3aa: CASSFGGIGGYTF
d_gene: NA; abundance: NA; j_gene: TRBJ1-1; v_gene: TRBV7-3; CDR3nt: TGTGCCACCCCAACGCCGGGAGAGACTGAAGCTTTCTTT; CDR3aa: CATPTPGETEAFF
d_gene: NA; abundance: NA; j_gene: TRBJ2-7; v_gene: TRBV4-1; CDR3nt: TGCGCCAGCAGCCAACCGACTCCGACCCATCCCTACGAGCAGTACTTC; CDR3aa: CASSQPTPTHPYEQYF
d_gene: TRBD2; abundance: NA; j_gene: TRBJ2-1; v_gene: TRBV9; CDR3nt: TGTGCCAGCAGCGTAGCCCCCTTGGGGGGGAATGAGCAGTTCTTC; CDR3aa: CASSVAPLGGNEQFF
d_gene: NA; abundance: NA; j_gene: TRBJ1-4; v_gene: TRBV27; CDR3nt: TGTGCCAGCAGTTTATCCTCAGGCTCCCAGGGTGAAAAACTGTTTTTT; CDR3aa: CASSLSSGSQGEKLFF
d_gene: NA; abundance: NA; j_gene: TRBJ2-5; v_gene: TRBV30; CDR3nt: TGTGCCTGGAGTGTACTTGAAGAGACCCAGTACTTC; CDR3aa: CAWSVLEETQYF
d_gene: NA; abundance: many; j_gene: TRBJ1-3; v_gene: TRBV30; CDR3nt: TGTGCCTGGAGTGTGGGGGGAAACACCATATATTTT; CDR3aa: CAWSVGGNTIYF